One and the same sample provided the 3 T cell receptor beta chains below, sequenced in a study of blood T cell repertoires in COVID-19. Profiled with immunoSEQ multiplex PCR; TCRdb holds only in-frame clones, not every one. The sample holds some 410,000 clones, 70% to 90% seen once. Specimen: PBMCs or T cells enriched from blood (not recorded which). The receptors derive from a woman in her twenties or thirties with acute COVID-19.

V is TRBV9 and J is TRBJ1-6, with a weak D call TRBD1 (6 bases). V gave up 1 base and J gave up 7 bases, with 9 bases separating them. The CDR3 consists of 14 residues. CDR1 is SGDLS, CDR2 YYNGEE, per germline. Here the CDR3 reads CASSVHRENSPLHF. The CDR3 region has the DNA TGTGCCAGCAGCGTACACAGGGAGAATTCACCCCTCCACTTT. Full variable domain (remainder filled in from reference TRBV9 and TRBJ1-6): DSGVTQTPKHLITATGQRVTLRCSPRSGDLSVYWYQQSLDQGLQFLIQYYNGEERAKGNILERFSAQQFPDLHSELNLSSLELGDSALYFCASSVHRENSPLHFGNGTRLTVT.

V usage is TRBV25-1 and J usage is TRBJ2-1; 10 positions match TRBD1. Unmatched junction bases numbered 10, after V lost 7 bases and J lost 1 base. The CDR3 covers 17 residues. The germline gives CDR1 MGHDK, CDR2 SYGVNS. This CDR3 is CASTSTGGPRSYNEQFF. DNA of the CDR3: TGTGCCAGCACTTCGACAGGGGGCCCGAGGTCCTACAATGAGCAGTTCTTC. The full variable domain, completed using reference TRBV25-1 and TRBJ2-1, is EADIYQTPRYLVIGTGKKITLECSQTMGHDKMYWYQQDPGMELHLIHYSYGVNSTEKGDLSSESTVSRIRTEHFPLTLESARPSHTSQYLCASTSTGGPRSYNEQFFGPGTRLTVL.

The rearrangement joins TRBV4-1 to TRBJ2-7, with 9 positions matching TRBD2. V lost 2 bases and J lost 2; bases outside the gene matches: 4. In germline, CDR1 is MGHRA, CDR2 YSYEKL. This CDR3 is built from 15 residues. The DNA for the CDR3 is TGCGCCAGCAGCCAAACCCCTAGCGGGGCCTACGAGCAGTACTTC. Translating it yields CASSQTPSGAYEQYF.